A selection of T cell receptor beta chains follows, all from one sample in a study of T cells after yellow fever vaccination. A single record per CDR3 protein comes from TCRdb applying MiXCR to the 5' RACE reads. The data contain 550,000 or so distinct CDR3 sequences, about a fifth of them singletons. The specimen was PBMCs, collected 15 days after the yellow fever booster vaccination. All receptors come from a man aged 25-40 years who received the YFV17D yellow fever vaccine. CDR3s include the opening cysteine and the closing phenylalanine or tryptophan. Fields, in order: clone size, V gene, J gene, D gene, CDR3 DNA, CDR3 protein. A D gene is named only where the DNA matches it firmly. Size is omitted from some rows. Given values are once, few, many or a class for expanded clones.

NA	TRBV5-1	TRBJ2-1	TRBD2	TGCGCCAGCAGCTTGGATAGCGGGAGGGTTAATGAGCAGTTCTTC	CASSLDSGRVNEQFF
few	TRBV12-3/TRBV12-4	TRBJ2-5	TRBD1	TGTGCCAGCAGTCCCAGGGGGCAGACTGAGACCCAGTACTTC	CASSPRGQTETQYF
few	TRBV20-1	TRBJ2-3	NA	TGCAGTGCTAGAGAGGGTCGCACAGATACGCAGTATTTT	CSAREGRTDTQYF
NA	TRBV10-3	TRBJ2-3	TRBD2	TGTGCCATCAGTGATGGGACTAGCGGGAGTGGGGCAGATACGCCGTATTTT	CAISDGTSGSGADTPYF
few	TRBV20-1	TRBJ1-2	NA	TGCAGTCCGAAAGTGGGGGATGGCTACACCTTC	CSPKVGDGYTF
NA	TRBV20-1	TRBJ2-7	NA	TGCAGTGCTAGAGATCAGGAGGTTACCTACGAGCAGTACTTC	CSARDQEVTYEQYF
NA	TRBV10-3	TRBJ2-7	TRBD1	TGTGCCATCAGTGAGAGACAGGGTTCCTACGAGCAGTACTTC	CAISERQGSYEQYF
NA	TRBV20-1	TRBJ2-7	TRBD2	TGCAGTGCTAGTATGGGAGGGACTAGCGGGACGTACGAGCAGTACTTC	CSASMGGTSGTYEQYF
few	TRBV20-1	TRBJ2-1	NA	TGCAGTGCCCCAGGGGGGGGGGAGGGTTCCTACAATGAGCAGTTCTTC	CSAPGGGEGSYNEQFF
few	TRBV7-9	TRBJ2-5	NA	TGTGCCAGCAGCCCAGGGAGGACCCAGTACTTC	CASSPGRTQYF
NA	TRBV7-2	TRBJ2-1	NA	TGTGCCAGCAGCCCCCGACATGAGCAGTTCTTC	CASSPRHEQFF
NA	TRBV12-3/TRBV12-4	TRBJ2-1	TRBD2	TGTGCCAGCACCTCCGGGACTAGCGGGAGTGAGGAGCAGTTCTTC	CASTSGTSGSEEQFF
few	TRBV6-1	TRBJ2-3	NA	TGTGCCAGCGCGGGGATAGGTAGCACAGATACGCAGTATTTT	CASAGIGSTDTQYF
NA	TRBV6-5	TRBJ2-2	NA	TGTGCCAGCAGTCCTACTGGCGGGGAGCTGTTTTTT	CASSPTGGELFF
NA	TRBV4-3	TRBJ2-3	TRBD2	TGCGCCAGCAGCCAAGAAGGGTCTAGCGGGGGGTTCACAGATACGCAGTATTTT	CASSQEGSSGGFTDTQYF
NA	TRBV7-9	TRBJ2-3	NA	TGTGCCAGCAGCCCGGGGGTCACCTCTGGCACAGATACGCAGTATTTT	CASSPGVTSGTDTQYF
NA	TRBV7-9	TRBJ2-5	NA	TGTGCCAGCAGCCCCGGACTTTGGGGAGAGACCCAGTACTTC	CASSPGLWGETQYF
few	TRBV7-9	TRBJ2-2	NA	TGTGCCAGCAGCTTATTGCTCTCCGGGGAGCTGTTTTTT	CASSLLLSGELFF
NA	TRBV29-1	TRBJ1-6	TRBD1	TGCAGCGTAGCGACAGGGAGCAATTCACCCCTCCACTTT	CSVATGSNSPLHF
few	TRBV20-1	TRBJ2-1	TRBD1	TGCAGTGCTAAACCGGGACAGGTGGAGCAGTTCTTC	CSAKPGQVEQFF
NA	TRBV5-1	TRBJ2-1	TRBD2	TGCGCCAGCAGCTTGAGGTCTCGGCCGCCGGGGACTAACGGGTACAATGAGCAGTTCTTC	CASSLRSRPPGTNGYNEQFF